This T cell receptor beta chain was observed in a study of Tregs in tolerant kidney transplant recipients. Regarding the study as a whole: Tregs expanded with activated donor B cells seemed most donor-specific.

Trimming pared 5 bases from V and 4 bases from J, leaving 20 bases between. The V gene's germline CDR1 is SGHTA and CDR2 FQGTGA. The CDR3 is 17 amino acids. The data were produced by immunoSEQ multiplex PCR, yet TCRdb's version contains in-frame clones alone and is incomplete. The table has some 68,000 clones, 84% seen once; the top ten hold roughly 4%. To note about this clone: The antigen remains unidentified.

This chain uses TRBV7-3 with TRBJ2-2, with D tentatively TRBD1 or TRBD2 (5 bases each). The source material was CD4+ T cells from blood. The sequence was collected from a human donor in good health. The CDR3 spells CASSQITRQGPTGELFF. Written as DNA, the CDR3 is TGTGCCAGCAGCCAAATCACTCGGCAGGGACCCACCGGGGAGCTGTTTTTT.